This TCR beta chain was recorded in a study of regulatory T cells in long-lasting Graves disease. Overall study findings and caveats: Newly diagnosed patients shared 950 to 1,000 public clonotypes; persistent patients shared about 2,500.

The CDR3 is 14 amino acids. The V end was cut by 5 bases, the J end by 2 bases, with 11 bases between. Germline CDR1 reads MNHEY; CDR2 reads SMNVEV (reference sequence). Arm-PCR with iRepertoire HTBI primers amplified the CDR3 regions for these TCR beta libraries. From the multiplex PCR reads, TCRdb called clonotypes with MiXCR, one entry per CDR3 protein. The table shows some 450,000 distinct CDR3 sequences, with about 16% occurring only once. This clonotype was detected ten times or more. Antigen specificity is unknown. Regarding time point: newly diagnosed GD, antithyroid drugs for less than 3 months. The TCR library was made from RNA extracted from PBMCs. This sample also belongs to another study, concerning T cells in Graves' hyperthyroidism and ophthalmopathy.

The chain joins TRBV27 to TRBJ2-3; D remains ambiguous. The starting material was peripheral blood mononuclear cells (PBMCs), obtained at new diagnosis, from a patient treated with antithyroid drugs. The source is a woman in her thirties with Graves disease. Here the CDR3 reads CASSAAGTTDTQYF. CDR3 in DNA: TGTGCCAGCAGTGCAGCCGGAACCACAGATACGCAGTATTTT.